The rows below give T cell receptor beta chains drawn from one sample of a study of glioma-infiltrating T cells after dendritic cell vaccination. TCRdb's table, derived via immunoSEQ multiplex PCR, lists solely in-frame clones and lacks some. The data show about 96,000 clones, approximately 81% seen once. Material: blood, obtained before dendritic cell vaccination. These receptors were collected from a human donor with glioblastoma. CDR3s include the opening cysteine and the closing phenylalanine or tryptophan. The order of the fields is CDR3 DNA, CDR3 protein, D gene, J gene, clone size, V gene. D genes are given only for firm matches. Clone sizes are given selectively: once, few, many, or a class where the clone is expanded.

cdr3_nt: TGTGCCAGTAGTATAAGCACGCGGACAGATACGCAGTATTTT
cdr3_aa: CASSISTRTDTQYF
d_call: .
j_call: TRBJ2-3
clone_size: .
v_call: TRBV19

cdr3_nt: TGTGCCAGCAGCCTTCCGACTAGCGGGAAAGCCACAGATACGCAGTATTTT
cdr3_aa: CASSLPTSGKATDTQYF
d_call: TRBD2
j_call: TRBJ2-3
clone_size: once
v_call: TRBV9

cdr3_nt: TGTGCCAGCAGCTTTAGGGGACAGCGAAGCTCCTACGAGCAGTACTTC
cdr3_aa: CASSFRGQRSSYEQYF
d_call: TRBD1
j_call: TRBJ2-7
clone_size: .
v_call: TRBV5-5

cdr3_nt: TGTGCCAGCAGGGAACCGGGACAGGGGAATTCACCCCTCCACTTT
cdr3_aa: CASREPGQGNSPLHF
d_call: TRBD1
j_call: TRBJ1-6
clone_size: few
v_call: TRBV2

cdr3_nt: TGCGCCAGCAGCGTGACTAGCGGCGCGCAGTTCTTC
cdr3_aa: CASSVTSGAQFF
d_call: TRBD2
j_call: TRBJ2-1
clone_size: .
v_call: TRBV5-1

cdr3_nt: TGTGCCAGCAGCCTCACCGGCACCGGGGAGCTGTTTTTT
cdr3_aa: CASSLTGTGELFF
d_call: .
j_call: TRBJ2-2
clone_size: .
v_call: TRBV7-3

cdr3_nt: TGTGCCAGCAGTGATTCTAGCGGGGTGAATTGGTACTTC
cdr3_aa: CASSDSSGVNWYF
d_call: TRBD2
j_call: TRBJ2-7
clone_size: .
v_call: TRBV6-1

cdr3_nt: TGTGCCAGCAGTGAACAGGGGGTTTCCTACGAGCAGTACTTC
cdr3_aa: CASSEQGVSYEQYF
d_call: TRBD1
j_call: TRBJ2-7
clone_size: .
v_call: TRBV2

cdr3_nt: TGTGCCTGGTTACGGGGGGGCCAGACAGATACGCAGTATTTT
cdr3_aa: CAWLRGGQTDTQYF
d_call: TRBD2
j_call: TRBJ2-3
clone_size: .
v_call: TRBV30

cdr3_nt: TGTGCCAGCAGCTTATCCGGGACAGAGTACAATGAGCAGTTCTTC
cdr3_aa: CASSLSGTEYNEQFF
d_call: TRBD1
j_call: TRBJ2-1
clone_size: .
v_call: TRBV7-9

cdr3_nt: TGCGCCAGCAGTGAGTCGGGACTAGCGGGAGTTGTGACAGATACGCAGTATTTT
cdr3_aa: CASSESGLAGVVTDTQYF
d_call: TRBD2
j_call: TRBJ2-3
clone_size: .
v_call: TRBV10-2

cdr3_nt: TGTGCCAGCAGCTTAGATTCAGGGTCGGGCAATCAGCCCCAGCATTTT
cdr3_aa: CASSLDSGSGNQPQHF
d_call: .
j_call: TRBJ1-5
clone_size: .
v_call: TRBV7-6

cdr3_nt: TGCGCCAGCAGCTCAGACGGGATCAATCAGCCCCAGCATTTT
cdr3_aa: CASSSDGINQPQHF
d_call: .
j_call: TRBJ1-5
clone_size: .
v_call: TRBV5-1

cdr3_nt: TGTGCCAGCAGTGAAGGGACAGGCAATCAGCCCCAGCATTTT
cdr3_aa: CASSEGTGNQPQHF
d_call: .
j_call: TRBJ1-5
clone_size: few
v_call: TRBV2

cdr3_nt: TGTGCCAGCAGCTTAAATGGACTAGCGGGAGGGCTCGCCGAGCAGTACTTC
cdr3_aa: CASSLNGLAGGLAEQYF
d_call: TRBD2
j_call: TRBJ2-7
clone_size: .
v_call: TRBV11-2

cdr3_nt: TGCGCCAGCAGTATTAGGCAGGGGTCGAGCGAGCAGTACTTC
cdr3_aa: CASSIRQGSSEQYF
d_call: .
j_call: TRBJ2-7
clone_size: .
v_call: TRBV10-2

cdr3_nt: TGCAGCGTTGGTCAGGGTTTGAACACTGAAGCTTTCTTT
cdr3_aa: CSVGQGLNTEAFF
d_call: .
j_call: TRBJ1-1
clone_size: once
v_call: TRBV29-1

cdr3_nt: TGTGCCAGCAGTCAACCCCGGGACAGTGATCCTCGAGGGCCCCAGCATTTT
cdr3_aa: CASSQPRDSDPRGPQHF
d_call: TRBD1
j_call: TRBJ1-5
clone_size: .
v_call: TRBV28

cdr3_nt: TGTGCCAGCAGCTCCTTGGGACTAGCGGGGGGGACGTTCACCGGGGAGCTGTTTTTT
cdr3_aa: CASSSLGLAGGTFTGELFF
d_call: TRBD2
j_call: TRBJ2-2
clone_size: .
v_call: TRBV5-6

cdr3_nt: TGTGCCAGCAGTTTGAGTAGCTCAAACACAGATACGCAGTATTTT
cdr3_aa: CASSLSSSNTDTQYF
d_call: .
j_call: TRBJ2-3
clone_size: .
v_call: TRBV27

cdr3_nt: TGTGCCACCAGCAGAGCAGGGGGCGACTCACCCCTCCACTTT
cdr3_aa: CATSRAGGDSPLHF
d_call: TRBD1
j_call: TRBJ1-6
clone_size: .
v_call: TRBV15

cdr3_nt: TGCGCCAGCAGCTCCGGGACAGGAAATAACTATGGCTACACCTTC
cdr3_aa: CASSSGTGNNYGYTF
d_call: TRBD1
j_call: TRBJ1-2
clone_size: .
v_call: TRBV5-1

cdr3_nt: TGTGCCAGCAGGGGGGCCCCAGATACGCAGTATTTT
cdr3_aa: CASRGAPDTQYF
d_call: .
j_call: TRBJ2-3
clone_size: .
v_call: TRBV2

cdr3_nt: TGTGCCAGCTCCTCAATGGGCAGGGAAGGGGAAAAACTGTTTTTT
cdr3_aa: CASSSMGREGEKLFF
d_call: .
j_call: TRBJ1-4
clone_size: once
v_call: TRBV6-5

cdr3_nt: TGCGCCAGCAGCGGTAACAGGGGGGGGTCTTACGAGCAGTACTTC
cdr3_aa: CASSGNRGGSYEQYF
d_call: .
j_call: TRBJ2-7
clone_size: once
v_call: TRBV5-1

cdr3_nt: TGTGCCAGCAGGAGACATTCAGGCTACTATGGCTACACCTTC
cdr3_aa: CASRRHSGYYGYTF
d_call: .
j_call: TRBJ1-2
clone_size: .
v_call: TRBV6-5

cdr3_nt: TGTGCCAGTTACACTAGCGGGAGGGCCTACAATGAGCAGTTCTTC
cdr3_aa: CASYTSGRAYNEQFF
d_call: TRBD2
j_call: TRBJ2-1
clone_size: .
v_call: TRBV18

cdr3_nt: TGTGCCACTTCCCCCCCGCGGGGGAACACCGGGGAGCTGTTTTTT
cdr3_aa: CATSPPRGNTGELFF
d_call: .
j_call: TRBJ2-2
clone_size: .
v_call: TRBV10-3

cdr3_nt: TGTGCCAGCAGTTCACCGGGACAGGGATACACTGAAGCTTTCTTT
cdr3_aa: CASSSPGQGYTEAFF
d_call: TRBD1
j_call: TRBJ1-1
clone_size: .
v_call: TRBV6-5

cdr3_nt: .
cdr3_aa: CASSQYFGGDGYTF
d_call: .
j_call: TRBJ1-2
clone_size: few
v_call: TRBV4-1

cdr3_nt: TGTGCCAGCAGCTTTATGACTAGCGGGAGCAATGAGCAGTTCTTC
cdr3_aa: CASSFMTSGSNEQFF
d_call: TRBD2
j_call: TRBJ2-1
clone_size: .
v_call: TRBV7-9

cdr3_nt: TGTGCCAGCAGCTTAGTGAGGGGGCGGCTCGACGAGCAGTACTTC
cdr3_aa: CASSLVRGRLDEQYF
d_call: TRBD1
j_call: TRBJ2-7
clone_size: few
v_call: TRBV7-9

cdr3_nt: TGTGCCAGCAGCCTGAGCACAGGGAACCGAGTATACGAGCAGTACTTC
cdr3_aa: CASSLSTGNRVYEQYF
d_call: .
j_call: TRBJ2-7
clone_size: once
v_call: TRBV7-9

cdr3_nt: TGTGCCCATGGGGACAGGCTAAATTCACCCCTCCACTTT
cdr3_aa: CAHGDRLNSPLHF
d_call: TRBD1
j_call: TRBJ1-6
clone_size: .
v_call: TRBV30

cdr3_nt: TGTGCCAGCAGCATTTTCAGTGATAGCAATCAGCCCCAGCATTTT
cdr3_aa: CASSIFSDSNQPQHF
d_call: .
j_call: TRBJ1-5
clone_size: .
v_call: TRBV28